This T cell receptor beta chain was obtained from a study of cytomegalovirus exposure and HLA in healthy donors. Study at large: About 80 million unique TCR sequences came from HLA-typed donors in an early release. Study-wide results and caveats: The authors later linked a missense DCLRE1C variant to TCR beta V- and J-gene trimming.

As to this clone: Its antigen is undetermined.

Researchers ran the PCR with 60 Vbeta and 13 Jbeta primers. Libraries were prepared by immunoSEQ multiplex PCR; TCRdb keeps only in-frame clonotypes and omits some of them. The sample shows about 220,000 clones, approximately 83% of them seen only once. Per the germline V gene, CDR1 is MNHEY and CDR2 is SMNVEV (reference sequence). The V gene end was trimmed by 0 bases and the J gene end by 6 bases; junction bases not matched to a gene: 6. This CDR3 comprises 15 residues. Donors were ostensibly healthy at sampling, although undocumented immune exposures were probable. This sequence was found in a boy between 2 and 10 years old in good health and CMV-seronegative. The genes are TRBV27 and TRBJ1-2; TRBD1 aligns across 8 bases. The sample taken for sequencing was PBMCs. CDR3 protein: CASSLSKGQVNGYTF. The CDR3 DNA sequence: TGTGCCAGCAGTTTATCGAAGGGACAGGTTAATGGCTACACCTTC.